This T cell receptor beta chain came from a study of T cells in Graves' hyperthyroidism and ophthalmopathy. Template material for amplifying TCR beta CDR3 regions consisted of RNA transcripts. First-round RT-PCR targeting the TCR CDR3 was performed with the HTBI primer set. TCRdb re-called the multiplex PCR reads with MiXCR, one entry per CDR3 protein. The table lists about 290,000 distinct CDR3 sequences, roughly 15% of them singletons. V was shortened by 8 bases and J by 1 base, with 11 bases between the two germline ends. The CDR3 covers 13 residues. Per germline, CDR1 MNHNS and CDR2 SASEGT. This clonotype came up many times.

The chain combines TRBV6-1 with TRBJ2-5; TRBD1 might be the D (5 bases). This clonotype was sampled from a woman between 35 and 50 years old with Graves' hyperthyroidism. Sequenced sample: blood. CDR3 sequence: CASRTGFQETQYF. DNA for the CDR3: TGTGCCAGCCGTACAGGCTTCCAAGAGACCCAGTACTTC.